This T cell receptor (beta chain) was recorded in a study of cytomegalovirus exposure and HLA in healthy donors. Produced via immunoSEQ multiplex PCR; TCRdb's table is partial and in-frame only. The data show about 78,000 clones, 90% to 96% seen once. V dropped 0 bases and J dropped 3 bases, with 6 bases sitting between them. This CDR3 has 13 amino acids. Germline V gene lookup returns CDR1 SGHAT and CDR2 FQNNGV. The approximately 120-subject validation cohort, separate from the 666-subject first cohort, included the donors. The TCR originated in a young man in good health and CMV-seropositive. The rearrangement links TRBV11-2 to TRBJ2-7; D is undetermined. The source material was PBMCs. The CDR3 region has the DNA TGTGCCAGCAGCTTAGAACAGAGCTACGAGCAGTACTTC. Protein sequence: CASSLEQSYEQYF.